Below, one T cell receptor beta chain is given with its context. In the authors' methods: Estimated nucleated cell counts came from reference gene primer amplification. Libraries were prepared by immunoSEQ multiplex PCR; TCRdb keeps only in-frame clonotypes and omits some of them. Clonal size and the V and J genes are those of that table, whereas D and trimming came from the DNA. The profile shows 200,000 to 250,000 clones, approximately 86% of them singletons. The data derive from a study of blood T cell repertoires in COVID-19. Study-wide context: Italy, Spain and the United States were the sources of the convalescent and acute COVID-19 samples. Nucleic acid was either cDNA or gDNA, and it came from T cells, B-cell-depleted T cells, or PBMCs.

V lost 1 base to trimming and J lost 6 bases; unmatched junction nucleotides: 5. The CDR3 totals 14 residues. Germline V lookup: CDR1 SGHVS, CDR2 FQNEAQ. Sequencing was done on a sample of peripheral blood. The clonotype was recovered from a man in his late teens or twenties with active or convalescent COVID-19. The rearrangement links TRBV7-8 to TRBJ1-2, with 7 nucleotides matching TRBD1. CDR3 protein: CASSLGQGINGYTF. CDR3 DNA sequence: TGTGCCAGCAGCTTAGGACAGGGAATCAATGGCTACACCTTC.